This T cell receptor beta chain was observed in a study of CD8+CD57+ T cells in acquired aplastic anemia. Investigators profiled TCR beta VDJ and CDR3 from genomic DNA template. TCRdb reprocessed the reads via MiXCR and lists one record per CDR3 protein. The sample records roughly 220,000 distinct CDR3 sequences, 65% being singletons. Comment on this clonotype: As yet, its antigen is unknown.

The germline CDR1 and CDR2 sequences are SGHVS and FQNEAQ. CDR3 size: 17 residues. The V gene lost 0 bases and the J gene lost 0 bases, with 15 bases spanning the gap. CD8+CD57+ cell expansion, shown by flow cytometry, had occurred in the patients selected for sequencing. Patients uniformly had severe acquired aplastic anemia. Study-level points and caveats: Between patients and controls, about 30 CD8+ CDR3 sequences were found in common.

The sequencing input was sorted CD4+, CD8+, or CD8+CD57+ T cells (not recorded which) from PBMCs. The sequence came from a human donor with aplastic anemia. The genes are TRBV7-8 and TRBJ2-7; tentative D call: TRBD1 (5 bases). In nucleotides, the CDR3 is TGTGCCAGCAGCTTAGCCCCAAGGGGCCCTAGCTCCTACGAGCAGTACTTC. Translated, it gives CASSLAPRGPSSYEQYF. Drawing the rest from reference TRBV7-8 and TRBJ2-7, the complete variable domain is GAGVSQSPRYKVAKRGQDVALRCDPISGHVSLFWYQQALGQGPEFLTYFQNEAQLDKSGLPSDRFFAERPEGSVSTLKIQRTQQEDSAVYLCASSLAPRGPSSYEQYFGPGTRLTVT.